This T cell receptor (beta chain) was sequenced for a study of CD8 T cells in Susac syndrome. Looking at the study overall: When blood was drawn, the patients with Susac syndrome were therapy-naive, on corticosteroids, or on intravenous immunoglobulin alone. The study's findings and limits: More than 15 Susac-specific public clones were found in total CD8+ repertoires and 5 or 6 in CD8+ TEMRA repertoires.

This CDR3 contains 13 residues. Trimming at V came to 6 bases and at J to 4 bases, leaving 5 bases not matched to a gene. Germline CDR1 LNHDA, CDR2 SQIVND (reference sequence). CD8+ and CD4+ T cells from blood underwent TCR beta sequencing. Random hexamers were used to reverse transcribe about 0.5 to 1 ug of RNA. An immunoSEQ multiplex PCR generated amplified TCR beta CDR3 products spanning 54 Vbeta and 13 Jbeta. TCRdb reprocessed the immunoSEQ multiplex PCR reads with MiXCR, giving one entry per CDR3 protein. Here the sample spans more than 150,000 distinct CDR3 sequences, 95% being singletons. In this sample, this clonotype turned up a few times. Its matching antigen is unknown.

The chain has TRBV19 and TRBJ1-2; 7 positions agree with TRBD1. The receptor's source is a human donor with Susac syndrome. Sequencing was done on a sample of CD8+ T cells from PBMCs. CDR3 nucleotides: TGTGCCAGTAGCCCCGGGACAGCCTATGGCTACACCTTC. As protein: CASSPGTAYGYTF.